This TCR beta chain appears in the sequencing data of a study of molecular identifiers for immune sequencing clone quantification. Study observations and caveats: Shared barcodes on identical TCR molecules could underestimate the sizes of highly expanded clones.

The V end was cut by 0 bases, the J end by 5 bases, with 11 bases between. CDR1 SGHRS and CDR2 YFSETQ come from the germline V gene. This CDR3 comprises 14 residues. This clonotype has a count of ten or more. Its antigen is still unknown. A CD8+CD4-CCR7+CD45RA+ phenotype served as the sorting definition for naive CD8 T cells. With listed TCR primers and previously described methods, bulk TCR libraries were prepared. TCRdb reprocessed the PCR reads via MiXCR and lists one record per CDR3 protein. The table includes about 510,000 distinct CDR3 sequences, over 20% detected once. The sequenced sample was naive CD8+ T cells from blood, with Jurkat cell RNA spiked in. Indicated subset: FACS-sorted CD8+CD4-CCR7+CD45RA+ naive T cells. The TCR comes from a human donor in good health. Some libraries in this study had Jurkat cell RNA spiked in. The chain recombines TRBV5-1 with TRBJ2-5, with D unresolved. The CDR3: CASSLAYSVETQYF. The CDR3 region has the DNA TGCGCCAGCAGCTTGGCCTACAGCGTCGAGACCCAGTACTTC.